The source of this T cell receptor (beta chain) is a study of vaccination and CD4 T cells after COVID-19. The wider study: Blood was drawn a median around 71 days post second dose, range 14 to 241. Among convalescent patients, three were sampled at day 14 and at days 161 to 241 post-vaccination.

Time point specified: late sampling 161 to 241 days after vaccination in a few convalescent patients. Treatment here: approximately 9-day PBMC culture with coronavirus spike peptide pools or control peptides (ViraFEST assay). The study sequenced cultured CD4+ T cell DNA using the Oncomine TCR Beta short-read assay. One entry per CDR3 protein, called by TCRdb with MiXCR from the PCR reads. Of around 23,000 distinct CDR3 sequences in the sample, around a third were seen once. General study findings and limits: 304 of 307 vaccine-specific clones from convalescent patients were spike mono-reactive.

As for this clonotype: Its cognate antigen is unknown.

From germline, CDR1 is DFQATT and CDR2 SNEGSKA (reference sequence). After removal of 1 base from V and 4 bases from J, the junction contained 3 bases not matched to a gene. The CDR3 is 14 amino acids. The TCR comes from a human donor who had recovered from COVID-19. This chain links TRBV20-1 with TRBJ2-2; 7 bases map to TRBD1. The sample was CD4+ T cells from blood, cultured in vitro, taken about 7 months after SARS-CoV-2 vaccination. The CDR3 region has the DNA TGCAGTGCTAGAGTAGGGGGCACCACCGGGGAGCTGTTTTTT. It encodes CSARVGGTTGELFF.